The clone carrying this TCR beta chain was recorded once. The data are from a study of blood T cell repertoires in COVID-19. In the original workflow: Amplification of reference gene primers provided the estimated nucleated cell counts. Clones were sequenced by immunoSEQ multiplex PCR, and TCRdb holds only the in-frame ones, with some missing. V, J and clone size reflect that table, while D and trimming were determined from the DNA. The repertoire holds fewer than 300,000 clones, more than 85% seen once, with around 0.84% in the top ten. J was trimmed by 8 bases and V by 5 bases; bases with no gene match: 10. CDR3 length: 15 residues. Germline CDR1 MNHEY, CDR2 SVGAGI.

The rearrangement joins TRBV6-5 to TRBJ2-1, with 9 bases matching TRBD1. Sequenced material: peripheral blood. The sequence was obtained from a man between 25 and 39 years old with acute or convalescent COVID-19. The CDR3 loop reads CASSRAGQGVHEQFF. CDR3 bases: TGTGCCAGCAGTAGGGCGGGACAGGGAGTACATGAGCAGTTCTTC.